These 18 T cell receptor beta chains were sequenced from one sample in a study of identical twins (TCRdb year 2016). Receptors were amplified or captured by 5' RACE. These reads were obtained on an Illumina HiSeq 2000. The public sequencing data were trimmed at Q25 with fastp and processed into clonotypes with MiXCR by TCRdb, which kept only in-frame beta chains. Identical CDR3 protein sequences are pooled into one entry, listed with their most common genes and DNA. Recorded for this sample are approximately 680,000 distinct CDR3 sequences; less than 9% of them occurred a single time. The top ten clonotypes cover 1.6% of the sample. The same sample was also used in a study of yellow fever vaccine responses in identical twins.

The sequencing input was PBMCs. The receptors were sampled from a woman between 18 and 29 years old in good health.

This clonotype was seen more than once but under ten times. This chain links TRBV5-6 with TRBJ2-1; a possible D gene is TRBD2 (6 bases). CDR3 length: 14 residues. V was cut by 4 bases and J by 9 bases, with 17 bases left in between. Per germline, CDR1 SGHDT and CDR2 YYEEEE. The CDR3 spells CASSEGTVGFEQFF. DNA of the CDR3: TGTGCCAGCAGCGAGGGGACTGTGGGTTTTGAGCAGTTCTTC.

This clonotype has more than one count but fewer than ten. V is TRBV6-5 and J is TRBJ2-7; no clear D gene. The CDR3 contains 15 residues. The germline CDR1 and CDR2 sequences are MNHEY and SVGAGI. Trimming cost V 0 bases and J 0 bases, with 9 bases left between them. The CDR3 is CASSYSSPSSYEQYF. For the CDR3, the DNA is TGTGCCAGCAGTTACTCGTCACCGAGCTCCTACGAGCAGTACTTC.

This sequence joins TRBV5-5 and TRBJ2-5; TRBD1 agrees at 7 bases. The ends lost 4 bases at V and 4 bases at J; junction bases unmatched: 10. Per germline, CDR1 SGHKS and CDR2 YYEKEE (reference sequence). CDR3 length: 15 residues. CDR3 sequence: CASSLALTGTETQYF. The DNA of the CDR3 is TGTGCCAGCAGCCTTGCCTTGACAGGGACAGAGACCCAGTACTTC.

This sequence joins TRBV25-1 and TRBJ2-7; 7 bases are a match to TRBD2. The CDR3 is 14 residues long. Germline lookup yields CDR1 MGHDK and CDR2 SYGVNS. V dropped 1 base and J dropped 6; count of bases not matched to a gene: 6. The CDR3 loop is CASSEWGGRGEQYV. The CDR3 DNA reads TGTGCCAGCAGTGAATGGGGGGGTCGGGGCGAGCAGTACGTC.

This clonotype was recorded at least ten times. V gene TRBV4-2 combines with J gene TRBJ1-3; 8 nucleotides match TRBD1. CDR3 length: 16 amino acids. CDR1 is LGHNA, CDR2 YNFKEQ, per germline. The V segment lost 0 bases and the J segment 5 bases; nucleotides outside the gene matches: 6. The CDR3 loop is CASSQDNRGDRNTIYF. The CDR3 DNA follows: TGTGCCAGCAGCCAAGATAACAGGGGGGACCGAAACACCATATATTTT.

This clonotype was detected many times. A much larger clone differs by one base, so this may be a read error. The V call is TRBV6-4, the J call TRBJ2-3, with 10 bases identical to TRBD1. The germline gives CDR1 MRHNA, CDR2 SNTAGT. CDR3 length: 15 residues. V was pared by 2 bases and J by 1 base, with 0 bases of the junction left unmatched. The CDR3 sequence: CASSDGTGGTDTQYF. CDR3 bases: TGTGCCAGCAGTGACGGGACAGGGGGCACAGATACGCAGTATTTT.

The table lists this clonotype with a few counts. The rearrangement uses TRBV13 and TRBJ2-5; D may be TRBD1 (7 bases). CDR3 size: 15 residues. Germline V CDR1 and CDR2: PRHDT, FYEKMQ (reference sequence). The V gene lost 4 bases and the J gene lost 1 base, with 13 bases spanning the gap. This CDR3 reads CASSSHRGLQETQYF. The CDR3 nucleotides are TGTGCCAGCAGCTCCCACAGGGGACTCCAAGAGACCCAGTACTTC.

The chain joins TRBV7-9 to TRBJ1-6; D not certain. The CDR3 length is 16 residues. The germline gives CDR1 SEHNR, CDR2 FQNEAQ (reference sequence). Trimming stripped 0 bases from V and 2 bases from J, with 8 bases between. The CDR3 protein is CASSLAGTAYNSPLHF. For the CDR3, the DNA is TGTGCCAGCAGCTTAGCTGGAACAGCCTATAATTCACCCCTCCACTTT.

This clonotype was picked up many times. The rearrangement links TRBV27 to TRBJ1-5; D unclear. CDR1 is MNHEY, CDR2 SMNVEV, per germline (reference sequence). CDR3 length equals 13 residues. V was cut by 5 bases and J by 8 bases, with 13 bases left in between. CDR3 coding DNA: TGTGCCAGCAGTACGGGCCTTGTGGAGCCCCAGCATTTT. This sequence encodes CASSTGLVEPQHF.

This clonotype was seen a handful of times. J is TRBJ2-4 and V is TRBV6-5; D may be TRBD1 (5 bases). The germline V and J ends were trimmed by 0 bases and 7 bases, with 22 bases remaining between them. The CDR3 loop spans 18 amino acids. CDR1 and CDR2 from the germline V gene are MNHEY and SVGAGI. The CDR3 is CASSYSRVAGMRSNIQYF. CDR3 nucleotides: TGTGCCAGCAGTTACTCGAGAGTAGCAGGGATGAGGTCGAACATTCAGTACTTC.

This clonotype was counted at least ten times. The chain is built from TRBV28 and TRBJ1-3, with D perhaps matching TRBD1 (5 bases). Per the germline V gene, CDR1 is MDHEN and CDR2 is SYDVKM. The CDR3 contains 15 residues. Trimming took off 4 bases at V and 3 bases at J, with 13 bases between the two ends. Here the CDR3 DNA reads TGTGCCAGCAGTTCCCCGGCAGGGTTTGGAAACACCATATATTTT. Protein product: CASSSPAGFGNTIYF.

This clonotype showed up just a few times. The CDR3 loop is CASSLGGGVREKLFF. CDR3 nucleotides: TGTGCCAGCAGCTTAGGAGGGGGCGTTCGAGAAAAACTGTTTTTT. The chain couples TRBV11-1 to TRBJ1-4; 7 positions agree with TRBD1. CDR1 is SGHAT, CDR2 FQDESV, per germline (reference sequence). The CDR3 extends over 15 amino acids. The J segment lost 8 bases and the V segment lost 1 base, leaving 7 bases of the junction unmatched.

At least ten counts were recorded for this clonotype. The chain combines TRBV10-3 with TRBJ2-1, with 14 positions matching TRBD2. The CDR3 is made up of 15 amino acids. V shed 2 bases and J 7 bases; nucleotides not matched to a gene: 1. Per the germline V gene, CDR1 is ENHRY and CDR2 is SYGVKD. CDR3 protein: CAISEGLAGGNEQFF. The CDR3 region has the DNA TGTGCCATCAGTGAGGGACTAGCGGGAGGTAATGAGCAGTTCTTC.

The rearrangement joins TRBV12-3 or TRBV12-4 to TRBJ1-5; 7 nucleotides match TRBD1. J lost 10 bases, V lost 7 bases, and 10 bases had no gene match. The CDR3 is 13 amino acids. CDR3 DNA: TGTGCCAGCACCCGGGACAGCACCTTACCCCAGCATTTT. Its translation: CASTRDSTLPQHF.

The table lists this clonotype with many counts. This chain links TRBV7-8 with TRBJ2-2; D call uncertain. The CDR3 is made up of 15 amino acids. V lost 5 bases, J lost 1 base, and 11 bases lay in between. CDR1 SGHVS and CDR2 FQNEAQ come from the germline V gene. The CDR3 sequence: CASSPGVGNTGELFF. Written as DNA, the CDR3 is TGTGCCAGCAGCCCCGGTGTGGGGAACACCGGGGAGCTGTTTTTT.

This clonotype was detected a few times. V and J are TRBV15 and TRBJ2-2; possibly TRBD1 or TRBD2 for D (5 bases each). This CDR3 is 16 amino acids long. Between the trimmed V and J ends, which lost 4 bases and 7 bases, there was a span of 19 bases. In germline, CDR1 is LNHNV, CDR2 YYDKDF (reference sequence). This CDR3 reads CATSTPMGELDGELFF. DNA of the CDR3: TGTGCCACCAGCACCCCGATGGGGGAGTTGGACGGGGAGCTGTTTTTT.

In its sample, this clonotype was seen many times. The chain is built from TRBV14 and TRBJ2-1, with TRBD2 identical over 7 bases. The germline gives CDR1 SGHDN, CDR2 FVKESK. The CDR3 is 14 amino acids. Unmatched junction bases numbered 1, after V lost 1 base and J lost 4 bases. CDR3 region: CASSQAGGYNEQFF. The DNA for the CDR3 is TGTGCCAGCAGCCAAGCGGGAGGATACAATGAGCAGTTCTTC.

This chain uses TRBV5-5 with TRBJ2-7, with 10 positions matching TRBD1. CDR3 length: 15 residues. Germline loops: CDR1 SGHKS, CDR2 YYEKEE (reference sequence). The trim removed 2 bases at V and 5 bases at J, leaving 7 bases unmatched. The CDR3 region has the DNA TGTGCCAGCAGCTTTCGGCGACAGGGGGCCCACGAGCAGTACTTC. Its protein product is CASSFRRQGAHEQYF.